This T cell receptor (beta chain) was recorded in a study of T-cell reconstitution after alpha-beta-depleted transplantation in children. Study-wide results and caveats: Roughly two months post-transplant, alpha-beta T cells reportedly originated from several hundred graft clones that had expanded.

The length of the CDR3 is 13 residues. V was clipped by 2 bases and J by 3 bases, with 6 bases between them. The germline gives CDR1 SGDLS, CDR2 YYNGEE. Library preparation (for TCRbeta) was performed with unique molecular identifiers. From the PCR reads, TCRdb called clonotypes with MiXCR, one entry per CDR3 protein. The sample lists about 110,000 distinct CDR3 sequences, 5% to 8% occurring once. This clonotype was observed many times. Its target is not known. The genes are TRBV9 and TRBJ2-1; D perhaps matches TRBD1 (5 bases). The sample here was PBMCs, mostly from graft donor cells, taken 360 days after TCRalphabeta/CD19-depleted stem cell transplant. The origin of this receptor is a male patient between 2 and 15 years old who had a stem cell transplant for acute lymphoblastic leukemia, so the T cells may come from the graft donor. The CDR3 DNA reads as TGTGCCAGCAGCGTCAGGGACTACAATGAGCAGTTCTTC. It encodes CASSVRDYNEQFF.